The subject of this entry is one T cell receptor beta chain. Its antigen is not yet known. No base quality values were provided; no much bigger clone lies one nucleotide off. The data derive from a study of Ad26.COV2.S vaccination and SARS-CoV-2 variants (dated by TCRdb to the early 2020s). Regarding the complete study: Donors in the vaccine arm were drawn from COV1001, a multicentre, randomized, double-blind, placebo-controlled phase I-IIa trial testing Ad26.COV2.S in healthy adults. Ad26.COV2.S was administered intramuscularly at 5 x 10^10 or 1 x 10^11 viral particles, either as a single shot or as two shots given 56 days apart. Sequencing of the TCRbeta repertoire served to evaluate the specificity and breadth of SARS-CoV-2-reactive T cell receptors following Ad26.COV2.S vaccination. A total of 32 samples were included in the TCR-sequenced set, comprising 19 Ad26.COV2.S vaccine recipients, 5 placebo recipients and 8 SARS-CoV-2 convalescent individuals. Trial participants were randomized into five groups of five: low-dose or high-dose Ad26.COV2.S given once or twice, or placebo on both occasions. Investigators did not know the trial group allocation while performing experiments and assessing outcomes.

What the work shows at the level of the full study, not this receptor alone: The study was not powered for comparison of responses between vaccine doses or regimens. Vaccine and placebo recipients had comparable non-spike TCR breadth, which fits with the vaccine containing only spike. Spike-specific TCR breadth was higher in Ad26.COV2.S recipients than in placebo recipients (P = 0.0014). According to the authors, total T cell responses may have been underestimated by the TCR breadth and depth analyses. Substantial breadth of spike-specific CD8+ and CD4+ T cell responses was reported after vaccination.

The junction shows trimming of 2 bases on V and 0 bases on J, plus 8 bases between the germline ends. Including cysteine and phenylalanine, the CDR3 has 15 amino acids. Only CDR3 DNA remains: 45 bases, in frame from the first base. CDR1 and CDR2, per the germline V gene, are SGHTA and FQGNSA. The immunoSEQ Assay was used to sequence TCRbeta CDR3 regions. After extraction, genomic DNA underwent amplification by bias-controlled multiplex PCR, followed by high-throughput sequencing. Under the source paper's analysis protocol: To quantify the absolute abundance of each unique TCRbeta CDR3 region, sequences were collapsed and filtered. T cell fraction was estimated by normalizing TCRbeta template counts to usable DNA, which was measured by amplifying reference genes present in all nucleated cells. Repertoire TCRs were annotated as SARS-CoV-2-specific by exact matching of V gene, CDR3 amino acid sequence and J gene to a known reactive TCR set. The reference SARS-CoV-2 TCR set was obtained from MIRA and was filtered for enrichment in COVID-19-positive ImmuneCODE repertoires, whereby public or cross-reactive TCRs were removed. Drawing on the MIRA antigens, annotated TCRs were analysed further at the level of specific ORF or position within ORF. Breadth was defined as the number of annotated unique rearrangements divided by the total number of unique productive rearrangements, and depth was defined as the summed frequency of the annotated unique rearrangements. Group comparisons of TCR breadth used two-sided Wilcoxon rank-sum tests. This immuneACCESS table, as held by TCRdb, lists in-frame sequences with V and J called but not all clones. Of the missing ones, under half trace to an unresolved V gene in checked studies; the others have no known cause. D and trimming were read from the DNA, whereas the V and J calls and clone size are those reported in that table. Across this sample there are hundreds of thousands of clones, with over 75% seen only once. The top ten clones comprise around 3.6% of the sample.

The treatment or condition label, read with the paper, signifies: 19 received Ad26.COV2.S at low or high dose, single or two shots; several received placebo; per-sample allocation not given. Repertoires of vaccine and placebo recipients were sequenced from samples taken on day 63 after the first injection. Cohort 1b enrolled about 25 adults aged 18-55 years at a single site in Boston, USA, between 29 July and 7 August 2020. As a vaccine, Ad26.COV2.S was a replication-incompetent adenovirus type 26 vector that expressed a prefusion-stabilized SARS-CoV-2 spike protein derived from the original Wuhan strain.

This receptor chain uses TRBV7-2 and TRBJ1-3; possibly the D gene is TRBD1, per 6 matching bases. The receptor was isolated from a person between 18 and 60 years old who received the Ad26.COV2.S COVID-19 vaccine or a placebo. The input for sequencing was peripheral blood, taken in a trial of Ad26.COV2.S vaccine versus placebo. The DNA sequence is TGTGCCAGCAGCTTAACAGGGTTCTCTGGAAACACCATATATTTT. This is translated as CASSLTGFSGNTIYF.